This passage covers 9 T cell receptor beta chains from one sample sequenced in a study of radiotherapy plus CTLA-4 blockade in lung cancer. Repertoires were generated with immunoSEQ multiplex PCR, while TCRdb's copy carries only in-frame clones and drops some. The data hold 25,000 to 35,000 clones, with almost 80% observed a single time. Here the sequenced sample was peripheral blood, taken from a patient treated with radiotherapy plus ipilimumab. The receptors were sampled from a human donor with non-small cell lung cancer who had stable disease on radiotherapy plus ipilimumab.

V gene TRBV5-4 combines with J gene TRBJ1-6; no clear D. The CDR3 length is 17 residues. Trimming pared 0 bases from V and 0 bases from J, leaving 10 bases between. Germline values: CDR1 SGHNT, CDR2 YYREEE (reference sequence). The CDR3 loop reads CASSLAGGSSYNSPLHF. In nucleotides, the CDR3 is TGTGCCAGCAGCTTGGCTGGTGGCAGCTCCTATAATTCACCCCTCCACTTT.

The V and J genes are TRBV30 and TRBJ2-2, with 10 bases fitting TRBD2. This CDR3 contains 15 residues. The ends lost 1 base at V and 2 bases at J; junction bases unmatched: 1. The germline V gene has CDR1 GTSNPN and CDR2 SVGIG (reference sequence). CDR3 in DNA: TGTGCCTGGAGTGGACTAGCGGGCAACACCGGGGAGCTGTTTTTT. This codes for CAWSGLAGNTGELFF.

The V call is TRBV28, the J call TRBJ2-7, with TRBD1 matching 8 bases. CDR1 MDHEN and CDR2 SYDVKM come from the germline V gene. Trimming cost V 4 bases and J 2 bases; bases outside gene matches: 7. CDR3 length equals 15 residues. The CDR3 DNA sequence: TGTGCCAGCAGTTCCCCTTCGGACAGGGCCTACGAGCAGTACGTC. Its protein is CASSSPSDRAYEQYV.

This clone came up a few times. This chain joins TRBV28 and TRBJ1-1; a possible D gene is TRBD1 (6 bases). The V gene's germline CDR1 is MDHEN and CDR2 SYDVKM. The ends were cut back, 1 base at V and 11 bases at J, with 17 bases in the middle. This CDR3 is built from 14 residues. The CDR3 sequence: CASSLSIGGGKAFF. DNA for the CDR3: TGTGCCAGCAGTTTATCCATTGGAGGGGGTAAGGCTTTCTTT.

This chain links TRBV6-5 with TRBJ1-5, with 7 bases identical to TRBD1. CDR3 length: 13 amino acids. Losses at the gene ends were 5 bases for V and 7 bases for J; bases not matched to a gene: 5. Germline loops: CDR1 MNHEY, CDR2 SVGAGI. DNA of the CDR3: TGTGCCAGCAGTCCCGACAGGGTGCAGCCCCAGCATTTT. Translated, it gives CASSPDRVQPQHF.

The chain employs TRBV5-1 and TRBJ2-1; D is unclear. Germline CDR1 and CDR2: SGHRS and YFSETQ. Trimming cost V 9 bases and J 6 bases, with 16 bases left between them. This CDR3 contains 13 residues. CDR3 sequence reads: CATTDVEPNEQFF. Here the CDR3 DNA reads TGCGCCACCACAGATGTCGAGCCCAATGAGCAGTTCTTC.

The V gene is TRBV11-2, the J gene TRBJ1-5, with 7 nucleotides matching TRBD1. The CDR3 consists of 14 residues. Germline trimming cut 5 bases from V and 6 bases from J; bases unmatched to any gene: 7. Germline-derived CDR1 and CDR2 are SGHAT and FQNNGV. For the CDR3, the DNA is TGTGCCAGCAGCCCAGGGGGGGGTCGTCAGCCCCAGCATTTT. Translated: CASSPGGGRQPQHF.

Only a few counts were recorded for this clone. The chain joins TRBV9 to TRBJ1-2; D gene unclear. CDR3 length: 14 amino acids. Per germline, CDR1 SGDLS and CDR2 YYNGEE. The V gene lost 0 bases and the J gene lost 2 bases, with 8 bases spanning the gap. For the CDR3, the DNA is TGTGCCAGCAGCGTAGCCGGATCGAACTATGGCTACACCTTC. Encoded protein: CASSVAGSNYGYTF.

The V gene is TRBV19, the J gene TRBJ1-4, with D uncertain. Trimming shortened V by 5 bases and J by 8 bases, and 9 bases separated the two germline ends. The CDR3 totals 12 residues. The germline gives CDR1 LNHDA, CDR2 SQIVND (reference sequence). DNA for the CDR3: TGTGCCAGTAGTTTTCGGGAGGAAAAACTGTTTTTT. Amino acid sequence: CASSFREEKLFF.